The 25 T cell receptor beta chains below all came from one sample that was sequenced in a study of OX40 agonist ivuxolimab in advanced cancers. The method was immunoSEQ multiplex PCR; TCRdb's version includes in-frame clones alone and lacks a portion of them. The sample has over 70,000 clones, under 95% seen once. Material: CD4+ or CD8+ T cells sorted from blood, obtained in a trial of the OX40 agonist ivuxolimab. These receptors came from an adult with an advanced solid tumor such as melanoma, head and neck, liver or kidney cancer.

The chain joins TRBV5-1 to TRBJ2-3; 12 bases align to TRBD2. In germline, CDR1 is SGHRS, CDR2 YFSETQ. The CDR3 runs 19 residues. With V trimmed by 4 bases and J by 1 base, 13 bases remained unmatched. The CDR3 loop reads CASSATPPLAGGGTDTQYF. The DNA of the CDR3 is TGCGCCAGCAGCGCCACCCCACCACTAGCGGGAGGAGGCACAGATACGCAGTATTTT.

The V call is TRBV28, the J call TRBJ2-7, with TRBD2 identical over 7 bases. Germline lookup yields CDR1 MDHEN and CDR2 SYDVKM. This CDR3 has 15 residues. Losses at the gene ends were 8 bases for V and 6 bases for J; bases not matched to a gene: 16. The CDR3 region is CASLSLTPGGSEQYF. CDR3 DNA: TGTGCCAGCTTATCACTGACCCCGGGAGGAAGCGAGCAGTACTTC.

This clone has only one observation. J is TRBJ1-2 and V is TRBV5-4; possible D gene TRBD1, 6 bases. The CDR3 runs 13 residues. V was trimmed by 0 bases and J by 9 bases, leaving 12 bases between them. Germline V lookup: CDR1 SGHNT, CDR2 YYREEE (reference sequence). In DNA form, the CDR3 reads TGTGCCAGCAGCTTGGTGGGGCAGGGGAGCTACACCTTC. As protein: CASSLVGQGSYTF.

The chain recombines TRBV18 with TRBJ2-2; D is ambiguous. CDR1 is KGHSH, CDR2 LQKENI, per germline. Trimming cost V 1 base and J 4 bases, with 16 bases left between them. This CDR3 region has 17 residues. CDR3 loop: CASSPRSVTWSTGELFF. CDR3 nucleotides: TGTGCCAGCTCACCACGGTCGGTGACGTGGAGCACCGGGGAGCTGTTTTTT.

This clone was observed a single time. This sequence joins TRBV7-3 and TRBJ2-5, with 7 bases lining up with TRBD2. The germline V gene has CDR1 SGHTA and CDR2 FQGTGA. The trim removed 5 bases at V and 2 bases at J, leaving 2 bases unmatched. The CDR3 is 13 amino acids. DNA for the CDR3: TGTGCCAGCAGCCGGGACTATCAAGAGACCCAGTACTTC. Amino acid sequence: CASSRDYQETQYF.

The V call is TRBV30, the J call TRBJ2-5; 8 nucleotides align to TRBD2. V lost 5 bases and J lost 5; bases outside the gene matches: 4. The CDR3 has 12 residues. CDR1 GTSNPN and CDR2 SVGIG come from the germline V gene (reference sequence). CDR3 sequence reads: CAWSSGSETQYF. The CDR3 DNA follows: TGTGCCTGGTCGAGCGGGAGTGAGACCCAGTACTTC.

V is TRBV6-1 and J is TRBJ1-1; 8 bases line up with TRBD1. The length of the CDR3 is 15 residues. V gave up 10 bases and J gave up 1 base; unmatched junction bases: 11. Germline-derived CDR1 and CDR2 are MNHNS and SASEGT. The CDR3 DNA sequence: TGTGCCATCCCAGGGGGCGTTCCAGAGAACACTGAAGCTTTCTTT. Its protein product is CAIPGGVPENTEAFF.

The chain is built from TRBV5-5 and TRBJ2-1; 7 bases are a match to TRBD2. This CDR3 has 13 amino acids. Germline V lookup: CDR1 SGHKS, CDR2 YYEKEE (reference sequence). V was pared by 0 bases and J by 6 bases, with 0 bases of the junction left unmatched. The CDR3 DNA is TGTGCCAGCAGCTTGGGACTAGCCAATGAGCAGTTCTTC. As protein: CASSLGLANEQFF.

The rearrangement joins TRBV5-4 to TRBJ2-1; D unresolved. The germline gives CDR1 SGHNT, CDR2 YYREEE (reference sequence). CDR3 length: 15 residues. Trimming took 0 bases from V and 0 from J, leaving 7 bases between them. The CDR3 DNA is TGTGCCAGCAGCTTGGAGCTAAGCTCCTACAATGAGCAGTTCTTC. Its protein is CASSLELSSYNEQFF.

CDR3 sequence reads: CASSSQGAGGSEQFF. CDR3 DNA sequence: TGTGCCAGCAGCTCCCAGGGAGCAGGTGGGAGTGAGCAGTTCTTC. The chain links TRBV7-3 to TRBJ2-1, with D perhaps assigned TRBD1 or TRBD2 (5 bases each). The CDR3 contains 15 residues. In germline, CDR1 is SGHTA, CDR2 FQGTGA. V lost 4 bases and J lost 9, with 19 bases in between.

J is TRBJ2-1 and V is TRBV15; 7 bases match TRBD2. Germline lookup yields CDR1 LNHNV and CDR2 YYDKDF (reference sequence). This CDR3 comprises 15 residues. The trim removed 1 base at V and 3 bases at J, leaving 3 bases unmatched. The CDR3 sequence is CATSRASGDYNEQFF. The CDR3 DNA follows: TGTGCCACCAGCAGAGCTAGCGGAGACTACAATGAGCAGTTCTTC.

The V call is TRBV5-1, the J call TRBJ2-5; the match to TRBD2 covers 8 bases. V was clipped by 2 bases and J by 3 bases; unmatched bases: 6. This CDR3 is 15 amino acids long. CDR1 and CDR2 from the germline V gene are SGHRS and YFSETQ. The CDR3 here is CASSFGRGFEETQYF. CDR3 coding DNA: TGCGCCAGCAGCTTCGGGAGGGGATTCGAAGAGACCCAGTACTTC. The entire variable domain, with the rest obtained from reference TRBV5-1 and TRBJ2-5, is as follows: KAGVTQTPRYLIKTRGQQVTLSCSPISGHRSVSWYQQTPGQGLQFLFEYFSETQRNKGNFPGRFSGRQFSNSRSEMNVSTLELGDSALYLCASSFGRGFEETQYFGPGTRLLVL.

V gene TRBV29-1 combines with J gene TRBJ2-1; D gene unclear. V lost 1 base and J 8 bases, leaving 9 bases between the germline ends. Germline-derived CDR1 and CDR2 are SQVTM and ANQGSEA. This CDR3 has 12 residues. The CDR3 sequence is CSVEGSGDEQFF. The CDR3 DNA is TGCAGCGTTGAAGGGTCGGGCGATGAGCAGTTCTTC.

The V gene is TRBV18, the J gene TRBJ2-7, with D tentatively TRBD1 (6 bases). The germline V and J ends were trimmed by 3 bases and 7 bases, with 16 bases remaining between them. This CDR3 is 14 amino acids long. Germline loops: CDR1 KGHSH, CDR2 LQKENI. In nucleotides, the CDR3 is TGTGCCAGCTCACCTAACACAGGGCTAGGGGAGCAGTACTTC. Its translation is CASSPNTGLGEQYF.

The V call is TRBV7-6, the J call TRBJ2-3; D call uncertain. Trimming pared 5 bases from V and 2 bases from J, leaving 11 bases between. This CDR3 has 14 amino acids. Looked up from germline, CDR1 is SGHVS and CDR2 is FNYEAQ. CDR3 nucleotides: TGTGCCAGCAGCCCGCTAGGTCTCACAGATACGCAGTATTTT. Translation gives CASSPLGLTDTQYF.

This rearrangement joins TRBV20-1 to TRBJ2-5, with D unclear. Germline V gene data show CDR1 as DFQATT and CDR2 as SNEGSKA (reference sequence). V was cut by 3 bases and J by 2 bases, with 4 bases left in between. The CDR3 spans 11 residues. The CDR3 here is CSARSQETQYF. CDR3 sequence (DNA): TGCAGTGCTAGGTCACAAGAGACCCAGTACTTC.

This sequence joins TRBV5-4 and TRBJ2-3; D is possibly TRBD2 (6 bases). V was pared by 0 bases and J by 1 base, with 6 bases between. The CDR3 length is 14 residues. In germline, CDR1 is SGHNT, CDR2 YYREEE (reference sequence). CDR3 region: CASSLGGGTDTQYF. The CDR3 DNA reads as TGTGCCAGCAGCTTGGGGGGGGGCACAGATACGCAGTATTTT. The full variable domain, in which reference TRBV5-4 and TRBJ2-3 provide the parts outside the CDR3, is ETGVTQSPTHLIKTRGQQVTLRCSSQSGHNTVSWYQQALGQGPQFIFQYYREEENGRGNFPPRFSGLQFPNYSSELNVNALELDDSALYLCASSLGGGTDTQYFGPGTRLTVL.

This clone has more than one count but fewer than ten. The V gene is TRBV19, the J gene TRBJ2-3; 8 nucleotides agree with TRBD2. Germline V gene data show CDR1 as LNHDA and CDR2 as SQIVND (reference sequence). Trimming took 4 bases from V and 6 from J; bases not matched to a gene: 15. This CDR3 is built from 17 residues. CDR3: CASSSYPPGGRVDTQYF. Here the CDR3 DNA reads TGTGCCAGTAGTAGTTACCCCCCGGGGGGGCGAGTGGATACGCAGTATTTT.

This rearrangement joins TRBV7-2 to TRBJ2-5, with D perhaps TRBD2 (5 bases). CDR1 is SGHTA, CDR2 FQGNSA, per germline. Trimming stripped 2 bases from V and 4 bases from J, with 20 bases between. The CDR3 is 17 amino acids. The CDR3 sequence is CASSLTPFWGEGETQYF. CDR3 DNA sequence: TGTGCCAGCAGCTTAACCCCATTCTGGGGTGAGGGAGAGACCCAGTACTTC.

This clone was counted a single time. J is TRBJ2-1 and V is TRBV4-1; D is perhaps TRBD2 (6 bases). Deletions cut 1 base from V and 8 bases from J, with 9 bases between. This CDR3 comprises 13 residues. From germline, CDR1 is MGHRA and CDR2 YSYEKL. The CDR3, as DNA: TGCGCCAGCAGCCAAGTCGGGAGCTATGAGCAGTTCTTC. Translated, it gives CASSQVGSYEQFF.

The V call is TRBV6-4, the J call TRBJ2-5, with 11 bases that match TRBD1. CDR3 length: 16 amino acids. The germline gives CDR1 MRHNA, CDR2 SNTAGT. V lost 5 bases and J lost 5; bases outside the gene matches: 10. CDR3 in DNA: TGTGCCAGCAGTCGCCGTGAGGACAGGGGGCCGGAGACCCAGTACTTC. It codes for CASSRREDRGPETQYF.

This rearrangement joins TRBV11-1 to TRBJ2-7; D possibly uses TRBD1 or TRBD2 (5 bases each). The CDR3 runs to 15 residues. The ends were cut back, 4 bases at V and 7 bases at J, with 20 bases in the middle. Germline assignment: CDR1 SGHAT and CDR2 FQDESV (reference sequence). The CDR3 DNA reads TGTGCCAGCAGCTCGGGACCGACCCCTCCTGGGGAGCAGTACTTC. Its protein is CASSSGPTPPGEQYF.

This chain uses TRBV6-5 with TRBJ1-2, with D uncertain. With 7 bases removed from V and 8 bases from J, the gap between germline ends came to 14 bases. Germline lookup yields CDR1 MNHEY and CDR2 SVGAGI. The CDR3 length is 12 residues. CDR3 DNA: TGTGCCAGCATTCCGGCCTATCAGGGCTACACCTTC. This gives the protein CASIPAYQGYTF.

The chain couples TRBV7-8 to TRBJ1-2; 7 bases line up with TRBD1. Germline loops: CDR1 SGHVS, CDR2 FQNEAQ. The V segment lost 1 base and the J segment 9 bases; nucleotides outside the gene matches: 5. The CDR3 covers 13 residues. The CDR3: CASSLGVTGSYTF. The CDR3, as DNA: TGTGCCAGCAGCTTAGGAGTGACAGGGAGCTACACCTTC.

V is TRBV2 and J is TRBJ2-2; D is unresolved. The CDR3 totals 15 residues. Trimming stripped 7 bases from V and 6 bases from J, with 18 bases between. Germline V CDR1 and CDR2: SNHLY, FYNNEI. The CDR3 nucleotides are TGTGCCAGCATCCTTGACTCTCATTTCTCCGGGGAGCTGTTTTTT. Protein sequence: CASILDSHFSGELFF.